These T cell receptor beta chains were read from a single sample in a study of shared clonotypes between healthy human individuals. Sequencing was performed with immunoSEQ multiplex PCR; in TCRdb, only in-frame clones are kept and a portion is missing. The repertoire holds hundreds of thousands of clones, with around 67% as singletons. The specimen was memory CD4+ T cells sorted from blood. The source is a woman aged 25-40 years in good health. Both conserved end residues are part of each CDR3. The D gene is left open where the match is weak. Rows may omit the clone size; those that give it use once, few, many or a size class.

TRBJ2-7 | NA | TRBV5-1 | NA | TGCGCCAGCACCCCCGGGACGGAGACTTTCCAGCAGTACTTC | CASTPGTETFQQYF
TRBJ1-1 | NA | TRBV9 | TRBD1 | TGTGCCAGCAGCCCCCAGCGGACAGGGGAGACTGAAGCTTTCTTT | CASSPQRTGETEAFF
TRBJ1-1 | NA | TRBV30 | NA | TGTGCCTGGAGGAGGGGCGGGCCGCCAGAAAACACTGAAGCTTTCTTT | CAWRRGGPPENTEAFF
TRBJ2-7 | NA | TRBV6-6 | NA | TGTGCCAGCAGTTACTCCGGGACCGCGCACGAGCAGTACTTC | CASSYSGTAHEQYF
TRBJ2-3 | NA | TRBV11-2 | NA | TGTGCCAGCAGCTTAGGCGGGGTAGGGATAGATACGCAGTATTTT | CASSLGGVGIDTQYF
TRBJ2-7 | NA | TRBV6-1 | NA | TGTGCCAGCAGTCTGAAGTTGGCAGATAGATACGAGCAGTACTTC | CASSLKLADRYEQYF
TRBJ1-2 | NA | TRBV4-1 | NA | TGCGCCAGCAGCCAAGATGAAGCTAACTATGGCTACACCTTC | CASSQDEANYGYTF
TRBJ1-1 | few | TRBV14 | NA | TGTGCCAGCAGCCTGTACAGGAACACTGAAGCTTTCTTT | CASSLYRNTEAFF
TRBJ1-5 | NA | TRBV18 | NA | TGTGCCAGCTCCGGAAGTGGGGAAAATCAGCCCCAGCATTTT | CASSGSGENQPQHF
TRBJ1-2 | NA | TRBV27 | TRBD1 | TGTGCCAGCAGCCTATTAGGGACAGGCCGGCAAACTAACTATGGCTACACCTTC | CASSLLGTGRQTNYGYTF
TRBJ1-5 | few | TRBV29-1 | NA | TGCAGCGTATCCGAGAGAGCCAATCAGCCCCAGCATTTT | CSVSERANQPQHF
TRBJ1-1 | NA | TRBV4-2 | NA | TGTGCCAGCAGGAAATTGGTGAACACTGAAGCTTTCTTT | CASRKLVNTEAFF
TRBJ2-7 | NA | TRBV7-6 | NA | TGTGCCAGCAGCGGTGAGTTGGCCTCCTACGAGCAGTACTTC | CASSGELASYEQYF
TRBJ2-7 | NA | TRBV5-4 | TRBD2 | TGTGCCAGCAGCCCCGTCATAGCGGGAGCAGACGAGCAGTACTTC | CASSPVIAGADEQYF
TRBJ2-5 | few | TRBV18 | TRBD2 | TGTGCCAGCAGCGTAGCGGGAGGTGCCCAAGAGACCCAGTACTTC | CASSVAGGAQETQYF
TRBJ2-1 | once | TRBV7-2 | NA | TGTGCCAGCAGCTTAGGAGGTGGGGGGAATGAGCAGTTCTTC | CASSLGGGGNEQFF
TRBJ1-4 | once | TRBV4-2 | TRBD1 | TGTGCCAGCAGCCAAGAGTTAGGGACAGCCCCGAAACTGTTTTTT | CASSQELGTAPKLFF
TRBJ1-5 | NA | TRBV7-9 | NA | TGTGCCAGCAGCTTGGCTACGGGCCCGGGAGGGCCCCAGCATTTT | CASSLATGPGGPQHF
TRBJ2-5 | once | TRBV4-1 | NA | TGCGCCAGCAGCCGACAGGCAACGACGGTCGAGACCCAGTACTTC | CASSRQATTVETQYF
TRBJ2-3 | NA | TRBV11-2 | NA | TGTGCCAGCAGCTTAGGAGTTACGCAGTATTTT | CASSLGVTQYF
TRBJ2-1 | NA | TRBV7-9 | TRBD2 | TGTGCCAGCAGCTTAGGGGAGGGTTCTCGGGGTTATGAGCAGTTCTTC | CASSLGEGSRGYEQFF
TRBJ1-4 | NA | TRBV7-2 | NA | TGTGCCAGCAGCTTACACCTTAGCGAACTGTTTTTT | CASSLHLSELFF
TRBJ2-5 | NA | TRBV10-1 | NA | TGCGCCAGCAGTGAAAAGGGACAAAAAGAGACCCAGTACTTC | CASSEKGQKETQYF
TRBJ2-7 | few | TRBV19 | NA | TGTGCCAGTACCACCTCCTCGGCGGTCCACGAGCAGTACTTC | CASTTSSAVHEQYF
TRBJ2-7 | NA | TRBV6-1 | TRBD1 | TGTGCCAGCAGTGAGTGGGACAGGGTCTACGAGCAGTACTTC | CASSEWDRVYEQYF
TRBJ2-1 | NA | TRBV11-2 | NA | TGTGCCAGCAGCTATTTACAGAGCTCCTACAATGAGCAGTTCTTC | CASSYLQSSYNEQFF
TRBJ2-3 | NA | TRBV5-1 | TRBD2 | TGCGCCAGCAGCTTGAGGCTAGCGGCTGGCACAGATACGCAGTATTTT | CASSLRLAAGTDTQYF
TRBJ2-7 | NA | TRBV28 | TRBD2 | TGTGCCAGCAGCTCCCCCGGGCCTAGCGGATCTTACGAGCAGTACTTC | CASSSPGPSGSYEQYF
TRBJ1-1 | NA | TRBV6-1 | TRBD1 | TGTGCCAGCAGTGTTACAGGGGAGAACACTGAAGCTTTCTTT | CASSVTGENTEAFF